The 3 T cell receptor beta chains in this list originate from one sample, sequenced in a study of blood T cell repertoires in COVID-19. Profiling relied on immunoSEQ multiplex PCR, and the TCRdb table lists in-frame clones only, not all of them. The profile shows 150,000 to 200,000 clones, around nine tenths of them singletons. The specimen sequenced was peripheral blood. The receptors shown here come from a human donor in a cohort sampled during active COVID-19.

This clone was detected only once. CDR3 region: CSVEKGFGETQYF. The CDR3 DNA follows: TGCAGCGTTGAGAAGGGGTTCGGGGAGACCCAGTACTTC. The chain recombines TRBV29-1 with TRBJ2-5; D may be TRBD1 (5 bases). CDR1 is SQVTM and CDR2 is ANQGSEA in the germline V gene. The length of the CDR3 is 13 residues. The V and J ends lost 3 bases and 5 bases respectively, with 13 bases between them.

The chain combines TRBV4-3 with TRBJ1-2; D gene unclear. This CDR3 has 13 amino acids. CDR1 and CDR2 (germline): LGHNA, YSLEER. V lost 1 base, J lost 5 bases, and 8 bases lay in between. CDR3 sequence: CASSQVRGYGYTF. As DNA, the CDR3 is TGCGCCAGCAGCCAAGTTCGCGGGTATGGCTACACCTTC.

The chain uses TRBV5-6 and TRBJ2-3; D is perhaps TRBD2 (7 bases). Trimming removed 1 base from V and 5 bases from J, with 14 bases in between. Germline lookup yields CDR1 SGHDT and CDR2 YYEEEE. CDR3 length: 15 residues. The CDR3 loop is CASSLWVGGRDTQYF. For the CDR3, the DNA is TGTGCCAGCAGCTTGTGGGTCGGGGGGCGAGATACGCAGTATTTT.